This T cell receptor beta chain was sequenced for a study of regulatory T cells in long-lasting Graves disease. About the research overall: Graves' patients, newly diagnosed, had taken antithyroid drugs under 3 months.

At least ten counts were recorded for this clonotype. With iRepertoire HTBI primers and Arm-PCR of CDR3 regions, TCR beta libraries were built. Each CDR3 protein is one row after TCRdb ran MiXCR on the multiplex PCR reads. The sample records around 450,000 distinct CDR3 sequences, 15% being singletons. Time point noted: newly diagnosed GD, antithyroid drugs for less than 3 months. Making the TCR library involved RNA that had been extracted from PBMCs. These same records also appear under a second study, on T cells in Graves' hyperthyroidism and ophthalmopathy. This second report adds: Carried out on the TCR CDR3, a first-round RT-PCR used the HTBI primer set.

The TCR originated in a woman aged 25 to 39 with Graves disease. This specimen consisted of peripheral blood mononuclear cells (PBMCs), obtained at new diagnosis, from a patient treated with antithyroid drugs.

The CDR3 DNA sequence: TGCAGTGCTAGAGGACTAGCGGGGGTACAAGAGACCCAGTACTTC. Translated, it gives CSARGLAGVQETQYF. The chain combines TRBV20-1 with TRBJ2-5, with 12 positions matching TRBD2. Germline V gene sequence: CDR1 DFQATT, CDR2 SNEGSKA (reference sequence). V dropped 1 base and J dropped 2; count of bases not matched to a gene: 2. The CDR3 contains 15 residues.